These T cell receptor beta chains were read from a single sample in a study of neurological immune-mediated disorders. TCRdb re-analysed the 5' RACE reads in MiXCR, keeping a single row per CDR3 protein. The sample holds 84,000 or so distinct CDR3 sequences; around 4% are singletons and the top ten take over 5.5%. Material: PBMCs. Receptors originate from a woman in her fifties or sixties with multiple sclerosis. CDR3s include the opening cysteine and the closing phenylalanine or tryptophan. The D gene is left open where the match is weak. Expanded clones get a size class; other rows say once, few or many, or leave the size out.

clone_size	d_call	v_call	j_call	cdr3_nt	cdr3_aa
many	NA	TRBV20-1	TRBJ2-2	TGCAGTGCGGGGGAGGCGAACACCGGGGAGCTGTTTTTT	CSAGEANTGELFF
many	TRBD1	TRBV6-1	TRBJ2-3	TGTGCCAGCAGTGACACAGGGGCCCCAATCACAGATACGCAGTATTTT	CASSDTGAPITDTQYF
many	NA	TRBV27	TRBJ1-5	TGTGCCAGCAGTTTATGGGGTAGCAATCAGCCCCAGCATTTT	CASSLWGSNQPQHF
NA	NA	TRBV7-2	TRBJ2-7	TGTGCCAGCAGCTTTCTAGGGGCGGGGTACGAGCAGTACTTC	CASSFLGAGYEQYF
many	NA	TRBV6-1	TRBJ2-3	TGTGCCCTCCGAGACCGGTTCATGGATACGCAGTATTTT	CALRDRFMDTQYF
many	NA	TRBV5-1	TRBJ1-5	TGCGCCAGCAGCTTGATTGGTGATCAGCCCCAGCATTTT	CASSLIGDQPQHF
many	TRBD1	TRBV18	TRBJ2-7	TGTGCCAGCTCACAGACAGGGAATGAGCAGTACTTC	CASSQTGNEQYF
many	TRBD1	TRBV29-1	TRBJ2-3	TGCAGCATAGTACAGGGGGCGGCAGATACGCAGTATTTT	CSIVQGAADTQYF
many	NA	TRBV4-1	TRBJ2-5	TGCGCCAGCAGCCAAGATAGGGGGGCGACCCAAGAGACCCAGTACTTC	CASSQDRGATQETQYF
many	NA	TRBV7-2	TRBJ2-7	TGTGCCAGCAGCCTATTCCCCTCAGGATACGAGCAGTACTTC	CASSLFPSGYEQYF
NA	NA	TRBV5-1	TRBJ2-1	TGCGCCAGCAGCTTGGACGTTAGCCAGGGAGGAAATAAGCAGTTCTTC	CASSLDVSQGGNKQFF
many	NA	TRBV5-1	TRBJ1-2	TGCGCCAGCACCACGGGGACGCAGGACTATGGCTACACCTTC	CASTTGTQDYGYTF
many	NA	TRBV5-1	TRBJ2-3	TGCGCCAGCAGCTTGGCCGCGGCCCTGGCAGATACGCAGTATTTT	CASSLAAALADTQYF
many	NA	TRBV18	TRBJ1-2	TGTGCCAGCTCACCAACCGACGGGGCTAACTATGGCTACACCTTC	CASSPTDGANYGYTF
many	NA	TRBV7-6	TRBJ1-1	TGTGCCAGCAGCCCCGACATCGAGAGGGCTGAAGCTTTCTTT	CASSPDIERAEAFF
many	NA	TRBV29-1	TRBJ1-2	TGCAGCGTTGAGTCCACGGCGGGGGGAGGCTACACCTTC	CSVESTAGGGYTF
many	TRBD1	TRBV18	TRBJ1-4	TGTGCCAGCTCGTTTAGGGGGCAGTCTAATGAAAAACTGTTTTTT	CASSFRGQSNEKLFF
many	TRBD1	TRBV18	TRBJ1-2	TGTGCCAGCTCATTACAGGGGATTAACTATGGCTACACCTTC	CASSLQGINYGYTF
NA	TRBD1	TRBV20-1	TRBJ2-7	TGCAGTGCAAGTTGGGACAGGGGAGCGGGACTGTCAGACTACGAGCAGTACTTC	CSASWDRGAGLSDYEQYF
many	NA	TRBV15	TRBJ1-1	TGTGCCACCAGCAGACAGATGAACACTGAAGCTTTCTTT	CATSRQMNTEAFF
many	NA	TRBV20-1	TRBJ1-1	TGCAGTGCGAGCGGTAGAAGGGTTGAAGCTTTCTTT	CSASGRRVEAFF
many	NA	TRBV5-6	TRBJ2-4	TGTGCCAGCAGCTTGGATAAGGGGACGGGCAAAAACATTCAGTACTTC	CASSLDKGTGKNIQYF
many	TRBD1	TRBV12-3/TRBV12-4	TRBJ2-2	TGTGCCAGCAGTTCCTTCGGGACAGGAGCCGGGGAGCTGTTTTTT	CASSSFGTGAGELFF
many	NA	TRBV3-1	TRBJ2-7	TGTGCCAGCAGCCAAACGAACTGGGACGAGCAGTACTTC	CASSQTNWDEQYF
NA	NA	TRBV4-2	TRBJ2-1	TGTGCCAGCAGGGTCTTAGGCGGGGAAGGCAATGAGCAGTTCTTC	CASRVLGGEGNEQFF
many	NA	TRBV3-1	TRBJ2-2	TGTGCCAGCAGCCAAACTCAGGGGAGCACCGGGGAGCTGTTTTTT	CASSQTQGSTGELFF
many	NA	TRBV12-3/TRBV12-4	TRBJ1-1	TGTGCCAGCAGTTTACAGGGTTGGGGGACTGAAGCTTTCTTT	CASSLQGWGTEAFF
many	TRBD2	TRBV20-1	TRBJ2-1	TGCAGTGCTAGGGAAATAGCGGGGACCTACAATGAGCAGTTCTTC	CSAREIAGTYNEQFF
NA	NA	TRBV18	TRBJ1-6	TGTGCCAGCTCAGAACAGGGAGGGAGCTTCTATAATTCACCCCTCCACTTT	CASSEQGGSFYNSPLHF